This T cell receptor beta chain was recorded in a study of blood T cell repertoires in COVID-19. Overall study context: Both acute and convalescent COVID-19 samples were obtained from the United States, Italy and Spain.

Recruitment covered 20 to 25 US areas and drew participants whose ages spanned roughly 18 to 95 years. Cohort placement rested on clinical history that participants reported themselves. Either two negative PCRs, clearance, or symptom resolution qualified Cohort 3 donors as recovered. Details on this clone: Other DNA sequences in the sample encode the same CDR3.

The data were produced by immunoSEQ multiplex PCR, yet TCRdb's version contains in-frame clones alone and is incomplete. Of a few hundred thousand clones detected, approximately 75% appear once; the ten largest clones hold approximately 9.2%. The CDR3 contains 13 residues. The germline gives CDR1 SEHNR, CDR2 FQNEAQ (reference sequence). V lost 1 base to trimming and J lost 1 base, with 4 bases between them. The specimen was PBMCs or T cells enriched from blood (not recorded which). The V call is TRBV7-9, the J call TRBJ1-1; the D is unclear. This receptor was identified in a man aged 40-55 years who had recovered from COVID-19. The CDR3 DNA is TGTGCCAGCAGCTTAGGCGAGAACACTGAAGCTTTCTTT. Protein sequence: CASSLGENTEAFF.